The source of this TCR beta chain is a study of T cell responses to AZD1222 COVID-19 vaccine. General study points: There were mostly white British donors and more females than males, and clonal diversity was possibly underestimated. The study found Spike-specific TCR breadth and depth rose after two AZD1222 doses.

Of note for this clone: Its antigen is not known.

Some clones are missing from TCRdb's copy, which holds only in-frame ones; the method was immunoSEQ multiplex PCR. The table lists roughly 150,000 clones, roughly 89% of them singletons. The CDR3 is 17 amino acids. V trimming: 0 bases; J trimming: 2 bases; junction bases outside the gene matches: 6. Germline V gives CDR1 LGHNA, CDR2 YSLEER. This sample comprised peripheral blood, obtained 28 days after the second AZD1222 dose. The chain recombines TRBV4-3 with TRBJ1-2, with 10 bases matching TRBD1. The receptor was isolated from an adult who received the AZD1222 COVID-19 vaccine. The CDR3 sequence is CASSQDGTGVRNYGYTF. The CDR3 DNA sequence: TGCGCCAGCAGCCAAGATGGGACAGGGGTTCGGAACTATGGCTACACCTTC.